This T cell receptor beta chain was obtained from a study of siplizumab effects on memory and regulatory T cells. Findings and caveats of the study: Most proliferating CD4+ or CD8+ clones, roughly 80-95%, had no naive or memory assignment. Contribution to the alloresponse seemed major for naive T cells, which also seemed more diverse than memory cells. Just a small share of alloreactive clones was traced back to unstimulated subsets.

Remarks on this clone: Its specificity is not known.

The CDR3 is 19 residues long. Germline V gene sequence: CDR1 LNHNV, CDR2 YYDKDF (reference sequence). Germline trimming cut 5 bases from V and 3 bases from J; bases unmatched to any gene: 14. The assay covered some 100,000 TCR templates per sample. Some clones are missing from TCRdb's copy, which holds only in-frame ones; the method was immunoSEQ multiplex PCR. Here the sample spans roughly 92,000 clones, approximately 95% being singletons. This receptor was taken from a human donor in good health. The sample was non-Treg CD4+ T cells sorted from blood. The chain recombines TRBV15 with TRBJ2-1; 12 nucleotides align to TRBD1. This chain's CDR3 is CATSLTGTGGFSRYNEQFF. CDR3 DNA: TGTGCCACCAGCTTGACCGGGACAGGGGGCTTTAGCCGCTACAATGAGCAGTTCTTC.